This T cell receptor beta chain was sequenced during a study of a mutant IDH1 vaccine in newly diagnosed glioma. The germline V and J ends were trimmed by 1 base and 13 bases, with 11 bases remaining between them. The germline CDR1 and CDR2 sequences are GTSNPN and SVGIG (reference sequence). The CDR3 spans 11 residues. Noted time point: baseline, week 1 (first vaccination visit). Stated treatment: pre-vaccination baseline after standard-of-care therapy. Method: immunoSEQ multiplex PCR; TCRdb's copy keeps in-frame clones and lacks some. In the table there are about 54,000 clones, around 80% of which are singletons.

The gene calls are TRBV30 and TRBJ2-1; the D gene is possibly TRBD1 (6 bases). The sample consisted of PBMCs, taken from a glioma patient treated with radiotherapy, temozolomide or both. The receptor was derived from a man younger than 35 with glioma. The CDR3 loop reads CAWSDPGHQFF. Written as DNA, the CDR3 is TGTGCCTGGAGTGACCCGGGACACCAGTTCTTC.